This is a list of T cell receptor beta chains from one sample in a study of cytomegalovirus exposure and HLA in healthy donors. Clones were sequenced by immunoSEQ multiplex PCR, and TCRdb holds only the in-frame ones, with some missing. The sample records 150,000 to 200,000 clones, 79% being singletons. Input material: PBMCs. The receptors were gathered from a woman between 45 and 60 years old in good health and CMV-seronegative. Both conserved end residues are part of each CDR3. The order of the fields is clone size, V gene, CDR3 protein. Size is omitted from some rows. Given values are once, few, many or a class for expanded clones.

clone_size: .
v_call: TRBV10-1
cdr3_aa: CASRGSGSSWNPGGNTIYF

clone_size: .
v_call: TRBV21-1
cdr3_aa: CASSKMHWDRGSYNEQFF

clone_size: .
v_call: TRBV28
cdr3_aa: CASSTSDRVDEQYF

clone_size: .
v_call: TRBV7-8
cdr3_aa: CASSLSQGGYEQYF

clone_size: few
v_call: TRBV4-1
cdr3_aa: CASSQRSLAGLGYEQYF

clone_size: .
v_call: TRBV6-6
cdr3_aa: CASSERRGGSYNEQFF

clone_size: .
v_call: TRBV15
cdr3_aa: CATSSLRASGFTDTQYF

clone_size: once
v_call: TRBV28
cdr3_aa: CASIRREGAEQYF

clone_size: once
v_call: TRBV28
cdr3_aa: CASNFPGTGGTYNSPLHF

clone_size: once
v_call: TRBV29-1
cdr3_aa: CSVVSHPTGELFF

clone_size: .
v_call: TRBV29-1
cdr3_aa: CSVSWDRAEKLFF

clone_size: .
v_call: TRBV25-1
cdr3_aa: CASSEVASGTDTQYF

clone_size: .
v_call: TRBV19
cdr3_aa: CASSIPGRSTGANVLTF

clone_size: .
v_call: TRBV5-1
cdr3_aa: CASSLAGAGGDTQYF